The 28 T cell receptor beta chains below all came from one sample that was sequenced in a study of CD8 T cells in ankylosing spondylitis. Their antigen targets remain unknown. The study, taken as a whole, reports: Seemingly characteristic of ankylosing spondylitis blood was a TCR beta motif consisting of about 8 highly homologous variants.

TCRdb reprocessed the 5' RACE reads via MiXCR and lists one record per CDR3 protein. The top ten hold under 4.5% of the sample, which has 450,000 to 550,000 distinct CDR3 sequences, about 5.4% seen once. The specimen sequenced was blood, either unsorted or a sorted T cell fraction (not recorded which). These receptors were taken from a male donor with ankylosing spondylitis.

This clonotype appeared many times. V gene TRBV27 combines with J gene TRBJ1-2; maybe TRBD1 (6 bases). Germline-derived CDR1 and CDR2 are MNHEY and SMNVEV (reference sequence). V was cut by 4 bases and J by 4 bases, with 13 bases left in between. The CDR3 loop spans 14 amino acids. CDR3 loop: CASSSSDSLYGYTF. CDR3 sequence (DNA): TGTGCCAGCAGTTCGTCGGACAGCCTCTATGGCTACACCTTC.

The rearrangement uses TRBV5-8 and TRBJ1-2; D gene uncertain. The CDR3 has 15 residues. V shed 0 bases and J shed 4 bases, with 13 bases lying between them. The germline CDR1 and CDR2 sequences are SGHTS and YDEGEE. CDR3 protein: CASSLEGNRPYGYTF. CDR3 coding DNA: TGTGCCAGCAGCTTGGAAGGGAATCGGCCCTATGGCTACACCTTC. Full variable domain (outside the CDR3, taken from reference TRBV5-8 and TRBJ1-2): EAGVTQSPTHLIKTRGQQATLRCSPISGHTSVYWYQQALGLGLQFLLWYDEGEERNRGNFPPRFSGRQFPNYSSELNVNALELEDSALYLCASSLEGNRPYGYTFGSGTRLTVV.

Ten or more counts support this clonotype. The chain carries TRBV12-3 or TRBV12-4 and TRBJ1-5; TRBD1 might be the D (5 bases). The V end was cut by 6 bases, the J end by 9 bases, with 18 bases between. The CDR3 has 14 residues. CDR3 residues: CASSFGAGGLPQHF. CDR3 coding DNA: TGTGCCAGCAGCTTCGGGGCGGGTGGTCTGCCCCAGCATTTT.

Ten or more counts support this clonotype. The V and J genes are TRBV18 and TRBJ2-7; D tentatively reads TRBD1 or TRBD2 (5 bases each). V lost 4 bases and J lost 5, with 9 bases in between. The CDR3 contains 12 residues. Germline V gives CDR1 KGHSH, CDR2 LQKENI. The CDR3 loop reads CASSRGTHEQYF. Written as DNA, the CDR3 is TGTGCCAGCTCACGTGGGACCCACGAGCAGTACTTC. The variable domain in full, with the rest retrieved from reference TRBV18 and TRBJ2-7, is NAGVMQNPRHLVRRRGQEARLRCSPMKGHSHVYWYRQLPEEGLKFMVYLQKENIIDESGMPKERFSAEFPKEGPSILRIQQVVRGDSAAYFCASSRGTHEQYFGPGTRLTVT.

This clonotype was seen repeatedly, ten times or more. The chain uses TRBV9 and TRBJ1-1, with D perhaps TRBD1 (5 bases). V lost 4 bases to trimming and J lost 1 base, with 14 bases between them. The CDR3 runs 15 residues. Germline V lookup: CDR1 SGDLS, CDR2 YYNGEE. CDR3 in amino acids: CASSLLGRANTEAFF. CDR3 coding DNA: TGTGCCAGCAGCTTACTAGGCAGGGCGAACACTGAAGCTTTCTTT.

This clonotype occurred a few times. V gene TRBV29-1 combines with J gene TRBJ2-5; TRBD2 agrees at 13 bases. The CDR3 is 19 residues long. CDR1 is SQVTM, CDR2 ANQGSEA, per germline. V shed 0 bases and J 3 bases; nucleotides not matched to a gene: 13. The CDR3 sequence: CSVEEGSPLAGGWEETQYF. Here the CDR3 DNA reads TGCAGCGTTGAAGAAGGGTCCCCACTAGCGGGAGGGTGGGAAGAGACCCAGTACTTC.

The chain links TRBV27 to TRBJ2-6, with a weak D call TRBD1 (5 bases). Deletions cut 4 bases from V and 2 bases from J, with 15 bases between. In germline, CDR1 is MNHEY, CDR2 SMNVEV (reference sequence). The CDR3 is 17 residues long. This CDR3 is CASSSKGALAGANVLTF. The DNA of the CDR3 is TGTGCCAGCAGTTCGAAAGGGGCCTTAGCTGGGGCCAACGTCCTGACTTTC.

The chain recombines TRBV6-1 with TRBJ2-7; 8 bases agree with TRBD1. The germline CDR1 and CDR2 sequences are MNHNS and SASEGT. The CDR3 loop spans 14 amino acids. With 8 bases clipped from V and 2 bases from J, the junction kept 8 bases outside the gene matches. CDR3 coding DNA: TGTGCCAGCGACGTACAGGGGGTGGCCTACGAGCAGTACTTC. It encodes CASDVQGVAYEQYF.

The table lists this clonotype with many counts. The rearrangement uses TRBV29-1 and TRBJ2-7, with 7 bases fitting TRBD1. Trimming took 4 bases from V and 6 from J; bases not matched to a gene: 6. The CDR3 runs to 12 residues. CDR1 and CDR2 from the germline V gene are SQVTM and ANQGSEA. The CDR3 DNA reads as TGCAGCGTTGTACAGGGGTGGGGCGAGCAGTACTTC. Residues: CSVVQGWGEQYF.

This clonotype was observed at least ten times. DNA for the CDR3: TGTGCCAGCAGCCACCTTTCGAGCTCCTACAATGAGCAGTTCTTC. Its protein product is CASSHLSSSYNEQFF. The rearrangement uses TRBV12-3 or TRBV12-4 and TRBJ2-1; D not certain. The CDR3 has 15 residues. The V and J ends lost 6 bases and 0 bases respectively, with 12 bases between them.

This clonotype was observed at least ten times. The J gene is TRBJ2-3, the V gene TRBV5-1; the match to TRBD1 covers 9 bases. CDR1 and CDR2 (germline): SGHRS, YFSETQ. The CDR3 runs 13 residues. Germline trimming cut 8 bases from V and 0 bases from J; bases unmatched to any gene: 1. CDR3 sequence reads: CASGQGSTDTQYF. The CDR3 DNA reads TGCGCCAGTGGACAGGGGAGCACAGATACGCAGTATTTT. The full variable domain, with the rest looked up from reference TRBV5-1 and TRBJ2-3, is KAGVTQTPRYLIKTRGQQVTLSCSPISGHRSVSWYQQTPGQGLQFLFEYFSETQRNKGNFPGRFSGRQFSNSRSEMNVSTLELGDSALYLCASGQGSTDTQYFGPGTRLTVL.

This clonotype showed up many times. An end of the junction does not agree with germline; a read error may underlie this. The CDR3, as DNA: TGTGCCAGCAGCGTAGCGACGGACCTTCTAAATGAGCAGTTCTTC. Translating gives CASSVATDLLNEQFF. This chain joins TRBV7-6 and TRBJ2-1; D may be TRBD2 (5 bases). Germline CDR1 and CDR2: SGHVS and FNYEAQ. This CDR3 contains 15 residues. Looking up the rest from reference TRBV7-6 and TRBJ2-1 gives the full variable domain: GAGVSQSPRYKVTKRGQDVALRCDPISGHVSLYWYRQALGQGPEFLTYFNYEAQQDKSGLPNDRFSAERPEGSISTLTIQRTEQRDSAMYRCASSVATDLLNEQFFGPGTRLTVL.

This clonotype was seen repeatedly, ten times or more. The chain links TRBV7-2 to TRBJ2-7; 8 nucleotides agree with TRBD1. The CDR3 loop spans 15 amino acids. Germline loops: CDR1 SGHTA, CDR2 FQGNSA. With 4 bases clipped from V and 4 bases from J, the junction kept 9 bases outside the gene matches. The CDR3 loop reads CASSYARTGRYEQYF. The CDR3 DNA is TGTGCCAGCAGCTACGCTAGGACAGGGCGGTACGAGCAGTACTTC.

This clonotype was seen many times. This chain connects TRBV28 to TRBJ1-1; no reliable D call. CDR1 and CDR2 (germline): MDHEN, SYDVKM. Trimming removed 8 bases at V and 4 bases at J, with 8 bases between. The CDR3 is 11 residues long. This CDR3 is CASGFVTEAFF. The CDR3 DNA follows: TGTGCCAGCGGATTTGTCACTGAAGCTTTCTTT.

This clonotype was seen many times. The V call is TRBV6-5, the J call TRBJ2-5; D gene ambiguous. The CDR3 sequence is 15 residues long. The ends were cut back, 0 bases at V and 7 bases at J, with 15 bases in the middle. CDR1 and CDR2 (germline): MNHEY, SVGAGI. The CDR3 spells CASSYSGPTRGTQYF. DNA of the CDR3: TGTGCCAGCAGTTACTCAGGGCCGACCAGAGGGACCCAGTACTTC.

This clonotype was detected ten times or more. The V and J genes are TRBV20-1 and TRBJ1-2; no reliable D call. The CDR3 length is 12 residues. Germline CDR1 and CDR2: DFQATT and SNEGSKA (reference sequence). V was shortened by 4 bases and J by 4 bases, with 10 bases between the two germline ends. The CDR3 DNA sequence: TGCAGTGCTAAGGACGGAGTCTATGGCTACACCTTC. Translating it yields CSAKDGVYGYTF.

This clonotype occurred many times. V is TRBV18 and J is TRBJ2-7, with 7 bases that match TRBD1. The germline gives CDR1 KGHSH, CDR2 LQKENI. This CDR3 region has 13 residues. V was pared by 8 bases and J by 2 bases, with 6 bases of the junction left unmatched. The CDR3 DNA sequence: TGTGCCAGCAGCCCGACAGGGACCTACGAGCAGTACTTC. Protein: CASSPTGTYEQYF. The whole variable domain, filled in from reference TRBV18 and TRBJ2-7, reads NAGVMQNPRHLVRRRGQEARLRCSPMKGHSHVYWYRQLPEEGLKFMVYLQKENIIDESGMPKERFSAEFPKEGPSILRIQQVVRGDSAAYFCASSPTGTYEQYFGPGTRLTVT.

This clonotype was seen a few times. The V gene is TRBV20-1, the J gene TRBJ2-2; 13 bases map to TRBD2. The ends lost 0 bases at V and 2 bases at J; junction bases unmatched: 3. The CDR3 sequence is 17 residues long. Germline CDR1 reads DFQATT; CDR2 reads SNEGSKA (reference sequence). CDR3 loop: CSARDGLAGVNTGELFF. Written as DNA, the CDR3 is TGCAGTGCTAGAGACGGACTAGCGGGAGTTAACACCGGGGAGCTGTTTTTT.

This clonotype occurred many times. In nucleotides, the CDR3 is TGTGCCAGCAGCCGAGCTAACGATGGAAACACCATATATTTT. It translates to CASSRANDGNTIYF. The V call is TRBV5-5, the J call TRBJ1-3, with D uncertain. Germline-derived CDR1 and CDR2 are SGHKS and YYEKEE (reference sequence). There are 14 residues in the CDR3. V was cut by 4 bases and J by 3 bases, with 11 bases left in between.

This clonotype has just a few counts. The gene calls are TRBV6-1 and TRBJ2-7; 7 nucleotides align to TRBD2. CDR3 length: 15 residues. V was clipped by 6 bases and J by 0 bases; unmatched bases: 8. The germline gives CDR1 MNHNS, CDR2 SASEGT. Written as DNA, the CDR3 is TGTGCCAGCAGCGCCGGGGAGGGCGGCTCCTACGAGCAGTACTTC. Protein: CASSAGEGGSYEQYF.

This clonotype was counted at least ten times. The rearrangement links TRBV12-3 or TRBV12-4 to TRBJ1-5; D is uncertain. V gave up 5 bases and J gave up 6 bases, with 11 bases separating them. This CDR3 comprises 13 residues. This CDR3 reads CASSRVGRQPQHF. CDR3 nucleotide sequence: TGTGCCAGCAGTAGGGTCGGCCGTCAGCCCCAGCATTTT.

This clonotype was seen ten or more times. The V call is TRBV12-3 or TRBV12-4, the J call TRBJ1-2, with no clear D. This CDR3 is 13 amino acids long. V gave up 5 bases and J gave up 4 bases, with 11 bases separating them. The DNA of the CDR3 is TGTGCCAGCAGTCTGGGGTTCCGCTATGGCTACACCTTC. This sequence encodes CASSLGFRYGYTF.

This clonotype was recorded a few times. The CDR3 region has the DNA TGTGCCAGCAGCATCGGATCCAATGAGCAGTTCTTC. It is translated as CASSIGSNEQFF. The chain recombines TRBV7-9 with TRBJ2-1; D not resolved. The CDR3 consists of 12 residues. Germline lookup yields CDR1 SEHNR and CDR2 FQNEAQ (reference sequence). Trimming stripped 5 bases from V and 6 bases from J, with 8 bases between.

Only a few counts were recorded for this clonotype. The chain recombines TRBV28 with TRBJ2-3, with TRBD2 identical over 7 bases. V was pared by 4 bases and J by 6 bases, with 7 bases of the junction left unmatched. Per the germline V gene, CDR1 is MDHEN and CDR2 is SYDVKM. This CDR3 comprises 14 residues. In nucleotides, the CDR3 is TGTGCCAGCAGTTCAAGCGGGACTGGGGATACGCAGTATTTT. Residues: CASSSSGTGDTQYF.

This clonotype was seen at least ten times. The chain's CDR3 is CASSQLQGAGANEKLFF. The CDR3, as DNA: TGCGCCAGCAGCCAATTACAGGGGGCCGGGGCTAATGAAAAACTGTTTTTT. The chain carries TRBV4-1 and TRBJ1-4, with 9 bases aligning to TRBD1. Trimming took 2 bases from V and 3 from J; bases not matched to a gene: 7. Per germline, CDR1 MGHRA and CDR2 YSYEKL. CDR3 length: 17 amino acids.

Ten or more counts support this clonotype. The gene calls are TRBV7-9 and TRBJ2-3; 7 bases are shared with TRBD2. V gave up 5 bases and J gave up 8 bases; unmatched junction bases: 1. This CDR3 comprises 11 residues. CDR1 and CDR2 (germline): SEHNR, FQNEAQ (reference sequence). Written as DNA, the CDR3 is TGTGCCAGCAGCGGCGGGGGTACGCAGTATTTT. Its translation: CASSGGGTQYF.

The chain uses TRBV7-2 and TRBJ2-2; either TRBD1 or TRBD2 may supply D (6 bases each). This CDR3 is built from 16 residues. V was clipped by 3 bases and J by 5 bases, with 16 bases between them. The germline V gene encodes CDR1 SGHTA and CDR2 FQGNSA. The CDR3 loop is CASSFGGRGLTGELFF. The DNA for the CDR3 is TGTGCCAGCAGCTTCGGGGGCAGGGGATTAACCGGGGAGCTGTTTTTT.

A word on this clonotype: A much larger clone is a single base away; this may be a read error. The rearrangement links TRBV5-1 to TRBJ2-3, with 8 nucleotides matching TRBD1. The CDR3 is made up of 15 amino acids. Germline V gives CDR1 SGHRS, CDR2 YFSETQ. After removal of 8 bases from V and 1 base from J, the junction contained 9 bases not matched to a gene. Here the CDR3 reads CASLQGAVGTDTQYF. The CDR3 DNA reads TGCGCCAGTCTCCAGGGGGCAGTAGGCACAGATACGCAGTATTTT.